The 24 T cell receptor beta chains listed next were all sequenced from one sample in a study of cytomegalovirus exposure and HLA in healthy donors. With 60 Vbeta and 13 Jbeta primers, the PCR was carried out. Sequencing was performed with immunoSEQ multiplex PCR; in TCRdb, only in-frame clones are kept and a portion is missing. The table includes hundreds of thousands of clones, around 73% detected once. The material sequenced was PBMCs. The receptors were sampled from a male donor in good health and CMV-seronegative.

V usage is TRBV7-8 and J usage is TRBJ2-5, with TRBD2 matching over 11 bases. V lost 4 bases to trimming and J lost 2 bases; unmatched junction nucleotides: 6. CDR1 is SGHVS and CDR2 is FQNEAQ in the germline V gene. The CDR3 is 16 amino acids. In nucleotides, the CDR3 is TGTGCCAGCAGCTCACAGGGACTAGCGGTACAAGAGACCCAGTACTTC. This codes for CASSSQGLAVQETQYF.

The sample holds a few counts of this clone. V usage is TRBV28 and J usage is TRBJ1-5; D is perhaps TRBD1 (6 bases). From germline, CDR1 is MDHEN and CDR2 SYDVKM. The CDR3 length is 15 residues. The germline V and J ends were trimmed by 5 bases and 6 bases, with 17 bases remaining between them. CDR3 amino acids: CASSPLGGAAQPQHF. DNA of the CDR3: TGTGCCAGCAGTCCCCTTGGGGGCGCGGCTCAGCCCCAGCATTTT.

The CDR3 coding sequence is TGTGCCAGCAGCCCGGAGGCTAGCGGGCAGCAGTTCTTC. Translation: CASSPEASGQQFF. This chain links TRBV7-2 with TRBJ2-1; 8 bases match TRBD2. V trimming: 5 bases; J trimming: 11 bases; junction bases outside the gene matches: 8. This CDR3 spans 13 amino acids. CDR1 and CDR2 from the germline V gene are SGHTA and FQGNSA.

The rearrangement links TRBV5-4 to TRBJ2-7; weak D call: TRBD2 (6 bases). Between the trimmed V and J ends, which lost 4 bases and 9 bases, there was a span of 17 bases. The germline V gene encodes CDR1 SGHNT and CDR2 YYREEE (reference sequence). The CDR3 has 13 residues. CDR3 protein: CASSPGDSQAQYF. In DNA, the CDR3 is TGTGCCAGCAGCCCGGGGGACTCCCAGGCGCAGTACTTC.

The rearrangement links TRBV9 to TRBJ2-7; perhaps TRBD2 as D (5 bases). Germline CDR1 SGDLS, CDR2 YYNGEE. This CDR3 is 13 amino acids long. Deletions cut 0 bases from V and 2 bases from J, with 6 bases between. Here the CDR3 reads CASSVAGTYEQYF. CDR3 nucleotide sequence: TGTGCCAGCAGCGTAGCGGGGACCTACGAGCAGTACTTC.

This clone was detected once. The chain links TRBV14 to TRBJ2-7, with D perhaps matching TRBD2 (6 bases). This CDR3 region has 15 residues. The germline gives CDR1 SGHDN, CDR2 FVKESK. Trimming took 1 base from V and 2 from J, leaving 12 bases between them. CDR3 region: CASSQAAGPPYEQYF. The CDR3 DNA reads TGTGCCAGCAGCCAAGCTGCGGGACCGCCCTACGAGCAGTACTTC.

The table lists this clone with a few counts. CDR3 nucleotide sequence: TGCGCCAGCAGCTTAGGACTAGCTCTCAATGAGCAGTTCTTC. This gives the protein CASSLGLALNEQFF. V usage is TRBV5-1 and J usage is TRBJ2-1; TRBD2 aligns across 8 bases. V trimming: 2 bases; J trimming: 6 bases; junction bases outside the gene matches: 4. The CDR3 extends over 14 amino acids. Germline CDR1 and CDR2: SGHRS and YFSETQ.

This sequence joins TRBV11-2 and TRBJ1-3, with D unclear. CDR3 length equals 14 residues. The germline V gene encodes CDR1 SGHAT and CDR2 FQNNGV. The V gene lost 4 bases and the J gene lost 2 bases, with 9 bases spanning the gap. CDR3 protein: CASSSGEAGNTIYF. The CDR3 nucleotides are TGTGCCAGCAGCTCGGGAGAAGCTGGAAACACCATATATTTT.

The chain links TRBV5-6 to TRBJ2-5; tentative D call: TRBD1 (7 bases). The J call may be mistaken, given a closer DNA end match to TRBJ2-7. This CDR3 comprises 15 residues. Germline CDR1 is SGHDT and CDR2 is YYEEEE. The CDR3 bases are TGTGCCAGCAGCTTGGGGGCAGGGGGAGGTTACGAGCAGTACTTC. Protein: CASSLGAGGGYEQYF.

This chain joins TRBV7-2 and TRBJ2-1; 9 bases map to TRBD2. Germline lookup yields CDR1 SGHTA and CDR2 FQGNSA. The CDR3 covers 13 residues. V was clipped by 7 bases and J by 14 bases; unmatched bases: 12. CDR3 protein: CASTSGTGPREFF. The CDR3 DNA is TGTGCCAGCACTAGCGGGACCGGCCCCAGGGAGTTCTTC.

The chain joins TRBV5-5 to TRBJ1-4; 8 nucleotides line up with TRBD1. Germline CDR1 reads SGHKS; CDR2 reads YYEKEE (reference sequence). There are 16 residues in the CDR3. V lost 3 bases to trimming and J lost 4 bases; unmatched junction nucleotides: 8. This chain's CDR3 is CASSWGNRGFNEKLFF. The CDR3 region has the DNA TGTGCCAGCAGCTGGGGTAACAGGGGGTTTAATGAAAAACTGTTTTTT.

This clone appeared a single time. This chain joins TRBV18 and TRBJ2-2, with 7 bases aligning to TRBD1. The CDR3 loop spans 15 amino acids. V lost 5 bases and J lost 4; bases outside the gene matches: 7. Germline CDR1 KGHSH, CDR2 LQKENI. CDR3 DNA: TGTGCCAGCTCATTAACGGGACAGAGCACCGGGGAGCTGTTTTTT. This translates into CASSLTGQSTGELFF. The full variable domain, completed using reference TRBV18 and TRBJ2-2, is NAGVMQNPRHLVRRRGQEARLRCSPMKGHSHVYWYRQLPEEGLKFMVYLQKENIIDESGMPKERFSAEFPKEGPSILRIQQVVRGDSAAYFCASSLTGQSTGELFFGEGSRLTVL.

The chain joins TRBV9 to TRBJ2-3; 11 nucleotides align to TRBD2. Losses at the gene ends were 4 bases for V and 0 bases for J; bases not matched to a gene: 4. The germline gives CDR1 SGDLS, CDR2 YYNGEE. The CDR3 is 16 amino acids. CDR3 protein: CASSPRTSGSTDTQYF. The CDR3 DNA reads TGTGCCAGCAGCCCCCGGACTAGCGGGAGCACAGATACGCAGTATTTT.

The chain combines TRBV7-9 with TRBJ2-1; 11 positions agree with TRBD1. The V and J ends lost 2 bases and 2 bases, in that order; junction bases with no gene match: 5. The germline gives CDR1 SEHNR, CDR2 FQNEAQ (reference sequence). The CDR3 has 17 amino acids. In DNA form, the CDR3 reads TGTGCCAGCAGCTTACGTAGGGGACAGGGGGCCTACAATGAGCAGTTCTTC. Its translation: CASSLRRGQGAYNEQFF.

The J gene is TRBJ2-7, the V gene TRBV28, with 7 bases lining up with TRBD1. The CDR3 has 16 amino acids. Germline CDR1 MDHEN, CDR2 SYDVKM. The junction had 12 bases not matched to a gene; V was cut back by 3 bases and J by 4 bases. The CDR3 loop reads CASSFQGVAGEYEQYF. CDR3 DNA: TGTGCCAGCAGTTTTCAGGGGGTGGCAGGGGAGTACGAGCAGTACTTC.

CDR3 sequence: CASSGTGELFF. The CDR3 DNA is TGTGCCAGCTCCGGCACCGGGGAGCTGTTTTTT. The chain links TRBV18 to TRBJ2-2; D remains unclear. The germline V and J ends were trimmed by 6 bases and 4 bases, with 3 bases remaining between them. The CDR3 runs 11 residues. CDR1 is KGHSH and CDR2 is LQKENI in the germline V gene.

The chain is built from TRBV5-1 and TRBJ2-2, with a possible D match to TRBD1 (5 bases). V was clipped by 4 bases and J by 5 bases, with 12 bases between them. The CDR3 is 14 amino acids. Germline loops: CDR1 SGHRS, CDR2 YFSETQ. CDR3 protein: CASSAVRVTGELFF. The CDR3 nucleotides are TGCGCCAGCAGCGCGGTCAGGGTAACCGGGGAGCTGTTTTTT. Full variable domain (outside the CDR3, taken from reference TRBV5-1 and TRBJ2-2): KAGVTQTPRYLIKTRGQQVTLSCSPISGHRSVSWYQQTPGQGLQFLFEYFSETQRNKGNFPGRFSGRQFSNSRSEMNVSTLELGDSALYLCASSAVRVTGELFFGEGSRLTVL.

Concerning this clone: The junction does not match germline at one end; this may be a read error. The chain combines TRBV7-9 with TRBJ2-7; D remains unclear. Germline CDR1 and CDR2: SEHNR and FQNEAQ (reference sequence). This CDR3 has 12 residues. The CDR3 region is CSSSLISYEQYF. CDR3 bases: TGTTCCAGCAGCTTAATCAGCTACGAGCAGTACTTC.

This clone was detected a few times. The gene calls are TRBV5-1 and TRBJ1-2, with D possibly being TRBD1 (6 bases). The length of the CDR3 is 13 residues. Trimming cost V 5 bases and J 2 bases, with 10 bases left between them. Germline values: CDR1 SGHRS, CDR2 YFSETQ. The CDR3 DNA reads TGCGCCAGCAGTTACGACAGGAACTATGGCTACACCTTC. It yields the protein CASSYDRNYGYTF.

CDR3 in amino acids: CASSSRTGINQPQHF. DNA of the CDR3: TGTGCCAGCAGCTCGCGGACAGGGATCAATCAGCCCCAGCATTTT. V and J are TRBV7-9 and TRBJ1-5; the match to TRBD1 covers 8 bases. V lost 4 bases, J lost 3 bases, and 5 bases stayed unmatched. From germline, CDR1 is SEHNR and CDR2 FQNEAQ (reference sequence). The CDR3 extends over 15 amino acids.

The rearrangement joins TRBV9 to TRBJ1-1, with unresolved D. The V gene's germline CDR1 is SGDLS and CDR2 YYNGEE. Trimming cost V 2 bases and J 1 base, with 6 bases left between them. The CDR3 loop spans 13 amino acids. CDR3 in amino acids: CASSVGWNTEAFF. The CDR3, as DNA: TGTGCCAGCAGCGTCGGGTGGAACACTGAAGCTTTCTTT.

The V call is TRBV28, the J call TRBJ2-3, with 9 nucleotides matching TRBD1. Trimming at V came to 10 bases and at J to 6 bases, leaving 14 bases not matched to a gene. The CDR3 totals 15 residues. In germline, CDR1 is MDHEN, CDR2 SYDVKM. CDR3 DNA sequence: TGTGCCACCTTGACAACGTGGACAGGGGCGGATACGCAGTATTTT. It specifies CATLTTWTGADTQYF.

This chain's CDR3 is CSVGGQGYEQYF. CDR3 DNA sequence: TGCAGCGTTGGGGGACAGGGATACGAGCAGTACTTC. V gene TRBV29-1 combines with J gene TRBJ2-7; TRBD1 matches at 9 bases. V lost 4 bases, J lost 4 bases, and 2 bases stayed unmatched. Germline V gene sequence: CDR1 SQVTM, CDR2 ANQGSEA. The CDR3 runs to 12 residues.

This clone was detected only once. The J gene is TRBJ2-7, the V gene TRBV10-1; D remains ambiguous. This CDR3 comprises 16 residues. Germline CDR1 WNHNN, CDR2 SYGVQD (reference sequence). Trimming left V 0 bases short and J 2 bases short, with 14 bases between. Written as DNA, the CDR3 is TGCGCCAGCAGTGAGTCGGTCAGTACAATGCCCTACGAGCAGTACTTC. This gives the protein CASSESVSTMPYEQYF.